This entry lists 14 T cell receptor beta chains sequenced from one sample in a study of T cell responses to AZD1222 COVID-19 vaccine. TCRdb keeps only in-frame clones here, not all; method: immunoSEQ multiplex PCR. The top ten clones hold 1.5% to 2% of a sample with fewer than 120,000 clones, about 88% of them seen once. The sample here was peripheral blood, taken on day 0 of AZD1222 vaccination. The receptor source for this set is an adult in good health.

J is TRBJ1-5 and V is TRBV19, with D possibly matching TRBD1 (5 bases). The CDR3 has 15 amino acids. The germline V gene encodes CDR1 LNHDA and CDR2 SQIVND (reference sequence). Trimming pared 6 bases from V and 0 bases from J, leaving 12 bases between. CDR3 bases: TGTGCCAGTAGCCACAGGTCGGATAGCAATCAGCCCCAGCATTTT. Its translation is CASSHRSDSNQPQHF.

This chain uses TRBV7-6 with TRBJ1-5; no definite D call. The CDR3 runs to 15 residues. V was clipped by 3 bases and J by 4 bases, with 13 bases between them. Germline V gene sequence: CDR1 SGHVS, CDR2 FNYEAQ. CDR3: CASSLTDGLNQPQHF. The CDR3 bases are TGTGCCAGCAGCTTGACGGACGGCTTGAATCAGCCCCAGCATTTT.

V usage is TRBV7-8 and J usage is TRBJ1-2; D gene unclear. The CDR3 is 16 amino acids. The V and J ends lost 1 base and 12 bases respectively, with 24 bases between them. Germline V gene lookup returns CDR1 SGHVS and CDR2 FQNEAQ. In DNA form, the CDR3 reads TGTGCCAGCAGCTTAGTTCCCCCCGAGCAGGTTGTCGTTAACACCTTC. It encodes CASSLVPPEQVVVNTF.

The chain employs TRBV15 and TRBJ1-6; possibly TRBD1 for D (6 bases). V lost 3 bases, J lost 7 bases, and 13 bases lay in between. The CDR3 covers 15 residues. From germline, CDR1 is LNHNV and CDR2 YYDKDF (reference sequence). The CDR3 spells CATSRDSAQNSPLHF. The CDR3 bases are TGTGCCACCAGCAGGGACAGCGCCCAGAATTCACCCCTCCACTTT.

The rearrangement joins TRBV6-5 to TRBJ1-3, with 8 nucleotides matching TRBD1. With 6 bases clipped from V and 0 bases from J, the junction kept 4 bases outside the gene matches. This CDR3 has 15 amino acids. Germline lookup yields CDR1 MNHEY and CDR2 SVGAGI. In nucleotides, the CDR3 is TGTGCCAGCAGCACCGGACAGGGCTCTGGAAACACCATATATTTT. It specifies CASSTGQGSGNTIYF.

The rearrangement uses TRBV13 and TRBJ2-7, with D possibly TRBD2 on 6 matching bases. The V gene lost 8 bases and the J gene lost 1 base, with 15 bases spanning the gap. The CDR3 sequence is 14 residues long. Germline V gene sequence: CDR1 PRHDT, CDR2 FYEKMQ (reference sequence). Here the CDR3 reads CASRFAGKSYEQYF. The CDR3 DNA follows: TGTGCCAGCCGGTTTGCGGGGAAATCCTACGAGCAGTACTTC.

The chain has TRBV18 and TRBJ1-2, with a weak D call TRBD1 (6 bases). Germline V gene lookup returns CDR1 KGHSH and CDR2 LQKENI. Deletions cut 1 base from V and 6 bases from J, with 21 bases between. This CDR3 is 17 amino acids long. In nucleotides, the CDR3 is TGTGCCAGCTCACCACTTCCCAATCACCAAGCAGGGGATGGCTACACCTTC. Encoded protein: CASSPLPNHQAGDGYTF.

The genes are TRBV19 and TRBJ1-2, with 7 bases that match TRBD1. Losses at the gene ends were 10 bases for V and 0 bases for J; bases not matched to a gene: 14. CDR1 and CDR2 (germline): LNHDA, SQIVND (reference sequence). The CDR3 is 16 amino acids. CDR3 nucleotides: TGTGCCACCTCCCCGGGACAGATTTGGTCTAACTATGGCTACACCTTC. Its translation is CATSPGQIWSNYGYTF. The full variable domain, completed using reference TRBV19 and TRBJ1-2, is DGGITQSPKYLFRKEGQNVTLSCEQNLNHDAMYWYRQDPGQGLRLIYYSQIVNDFQKGDIAEGYSVSREKKESFPLTVTSAQKNPTAFYLCATSPGQIWSNYGYTFGSGTRLTVV.

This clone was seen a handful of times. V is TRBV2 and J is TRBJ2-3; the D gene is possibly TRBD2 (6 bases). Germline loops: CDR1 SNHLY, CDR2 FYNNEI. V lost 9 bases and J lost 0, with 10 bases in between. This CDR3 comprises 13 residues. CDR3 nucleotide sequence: TGTGCCAGGACGGGAGAAAGCACAGATACGCAGTATTTT. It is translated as CARTGESTDTQYF.

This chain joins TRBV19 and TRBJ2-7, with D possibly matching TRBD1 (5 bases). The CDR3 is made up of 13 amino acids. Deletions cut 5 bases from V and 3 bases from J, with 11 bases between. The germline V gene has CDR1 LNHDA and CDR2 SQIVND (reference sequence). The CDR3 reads CASSDGADYEQYF. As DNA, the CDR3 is TGTGCCAGTAGTGATGGGGCAGACTACGAGCAGTACTTC.

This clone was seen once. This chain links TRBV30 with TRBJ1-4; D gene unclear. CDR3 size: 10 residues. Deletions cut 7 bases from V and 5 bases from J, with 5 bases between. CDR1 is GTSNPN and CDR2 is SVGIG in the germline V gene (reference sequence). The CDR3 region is CASMNEKLFF. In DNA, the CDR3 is TGTGCCTCGATGAATGAAAAACTGTTTTTT.

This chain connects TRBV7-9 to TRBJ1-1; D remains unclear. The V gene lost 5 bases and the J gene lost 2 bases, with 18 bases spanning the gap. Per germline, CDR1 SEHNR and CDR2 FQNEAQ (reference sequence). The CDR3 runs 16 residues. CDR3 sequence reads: CASSEVLTLLNTEAFF. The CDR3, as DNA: TGTGCCAGCAGCGAAGTTCTAACCTTACTAAACACTGAAGCTTTCTTT.

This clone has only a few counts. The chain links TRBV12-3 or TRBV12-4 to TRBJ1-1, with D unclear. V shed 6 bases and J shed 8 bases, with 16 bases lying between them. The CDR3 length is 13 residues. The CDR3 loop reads CASSVGSRMEAFF. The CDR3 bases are TGTGCCAGCAGCGTCGGATCGCGTATGGAAGCTTTCTTT.

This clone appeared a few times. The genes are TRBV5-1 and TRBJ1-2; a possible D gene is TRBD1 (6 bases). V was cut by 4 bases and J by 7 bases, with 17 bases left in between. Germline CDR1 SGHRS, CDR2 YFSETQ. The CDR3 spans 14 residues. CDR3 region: CASSPDSRPPGYTF. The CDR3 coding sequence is TGCGCCAGCAGCCCGGACAGCCGACCGCCTGGCTACACCTTC.